This TCR beta chain was sequenced during a study of blood T cells in healthy people across ages. For this clonotype: Its specificity is unknown.

Each sample had at least 6 million PBMCs isolated. Whole-study findings and limits: Compared with aged donors, long-lived donors showed fewer expanded clones, suggesting selection. Estimated diversity, derived from one million T cells, was regarded as an underestimate.

CDR1 is DFQATT and CDR2 is SNEGSKA in the germline V gene (reference sequence). The CDR3 length is 16 residues. V was shortened by 3 bases and J by 2 bases, with 17 bases between the two germline ends. The authors ran a second PCR of roughly 7 to 11 cycles using a sample-barcoded 5' primer and a J-beta primer mix. From the 5' RACE reads, TCRdb called clonotypes with MiXCR, one entry per CDR3 protein. The sample holds 790,000 or so distinct CDR3 sequences; more than 55% are singletons and the top ten take around a quarter. The sequenced material came from blood. This chain connects TRBV20-1 to TRBJ1-5, with D unclear. The receptor's source is a man aged 40-55 years in good health. The CDR3 coding sequence is TGCAGTGCTAGTCTCCTAGCTCGGGCCCGCAATCAGCCCCAGCATTTT. The encoded protein is CSASLLARARNQPQHF.